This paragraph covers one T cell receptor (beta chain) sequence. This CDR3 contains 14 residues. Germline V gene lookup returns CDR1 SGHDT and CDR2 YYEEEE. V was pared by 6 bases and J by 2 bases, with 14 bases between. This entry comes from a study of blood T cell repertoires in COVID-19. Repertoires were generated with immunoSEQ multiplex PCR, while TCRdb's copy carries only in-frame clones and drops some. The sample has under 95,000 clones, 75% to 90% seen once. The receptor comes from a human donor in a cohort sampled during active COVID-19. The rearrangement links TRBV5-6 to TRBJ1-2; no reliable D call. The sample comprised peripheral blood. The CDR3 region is CASNPPGGNYGYTF. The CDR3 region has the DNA TGTGCCAGCAACCCCCCGGGAGGAAACTATGGCTACACCTTC.